These 18 T cell receptor beta chains originate from one sample sequenced in a study of technical replicates of blood from several donors. Method: immunoSEQ multiplex PCR; TCRdb's copy keeps in-frame clones and lacks some. Here the sample spans 91,000 or so clones, 95% being singletons. The sample consisted of T cells isolated from PBMCs. All receptors come from a human donor in good health.

The V call is TRBV29-1, the J call TRBJ1-2; 7 nucleotides line up with TRBD1. V lost 7 bases, J lost 8 bases, and 16 bases stayed unmatched. The CDR3 spans 14 residues. The germline gives CDR1 SQVTM, CDR2 ANQGSEA. CDR3 nucleotides: TGCAGCGCCCAACAGACAGGGAAGGCGAAAGGCTACACCTTC. This codes for CSAQQTGKAKGYTF.

The J gene is TRBJ1-1, the V gene TRBV9; possible D gene TRBD1, 6 bases. The V end was cut by 0 bases, the J end by 4 bases, with 10 bases between. The CDR3 is made up of 14 amino acids. Germline assignment: CDR1 SGDLS and CDR2 YYNGEE. For the CDR3, the DNA is TGTGCCAGCAGCGTAGAGAGGGGGGGCACTGAAGCTTTCTTT. This sequence encodes CASSVERGGTEAFF.

Concerning this clone: Other DNA sequences in the sample encode the same CDR3. This rearrangement joins TRBV27 to TRBJ2-1; 11 bases align to TRBD2. This CDR3 comprises 15 residues. Germline V gives CDR1 MNHEY, CDR2 SMNVEV (reference sequence). V trimming: 5 bases; J trimming: 4 bases; junction bases outside the gene matches: 4. In nucleotides, the CDR3 is TGTGCCAGCAGTCCTGGGACTAGCGGTTACAATGAGCAGTTCTTC. It is translated as CASSPGTSGYNEQFF.

This clone was found a few times. The gene calls are TRBV5-1 and TRBJ2-5; D may be TRBD1 (6 bases). Germline CDR1 is SGHRS and CDR2 is YFSETQ. Trimming removed 0 bases at V and 1 base at J, with 7 bases between. CDR3 length: 14 amino acids. The CDR3 sequence is CASSLDRAQETQYF. The CDR3 coding sequence is TGCGCCAGCAGCTTGGACAGGGCCCAAGAGACCCAGTACTTC.

This rearrangement joins TRBV27 to TRBJ2-1; 7 bases align to TRBD1. This CDR3 has 22 amino acids. V shed 2 bases and J 8 bases; nucleotides not matched to a gene: 30. Looked up from germline, CDR1 is MNHEY and CDR2 is SMNVEV (reference sequence). CDR3 amino acids: CASSLESFRTGLLRRRLHEQFF. The CDR3 DNA sequence: TGTGCCAGCAGTTTAGAAAGTTTTCGGACAGGTTTACTCCGGAGGAGGCTCCATGAGCAGTTCTTC.

This chain connects TRBV10-3 to TRBJ1-6, with 10 bases lining up with TRBD1. This CDR3 has 15 residues. Germline V gene sequence: CDR1 ENHRY, CDR2 SYGVKD. Unmatched junction bases numbered 11, after V lost 11 bases and J lost 7 bases. The CDR3 DNA sequence: TGTGCCTCGTCCCCGGGACAGGGGACAAATTCACCCCTCCACTTT. This sequence encodes CASSPGQGTNSPLHF.

The chain links TRBV4-1 to TRBJ2-7, with 7 positions matching TRBD2. The CDR3 is made up of 15 amino acids. Germline CDR1 and CDR2: MGHRA and YSYEKL. V lost 0 bases, J lost 4 bases, and 6 bases stayed unmatched. CDR3 region: CASSQDTGSGYEQYF. The DNA for the CDR3 is TGCGCCAGCAGCCAAGATACCGGTAGCGGGTACGAGCAGTACTTC.

This clone was recorded once. The chain employs TRBV4-1 and TRBJ1-6, with unresolved D. The germline V gene has CDR1 MGHRA and CDR2 YSYEKL. The CDR3 length is 15 residues. Trimming took off 0 bases at V and 6 bases at J, with 9 bases between the two ends. The CDR3 sequence is CASSQEVAVNSPLHF. The CDR3 nucleotides read TGCGCCAGCAGCCAAGAGGTCGCGGTTAATTCACCCCTCCACTTT.

This rearrangement joins TRBV5-4 to TRBJ2-1, with TRBD2 matching 8 bases. The CDR3 is 15 residues long. The germline gives CDR1 SGHNT, CDR2 YYREEE (reference sequence). V gave up 0 bases and J gave up 6 bases; unmatched junction bases: 5. In DNA form, the CDR3 reads TGTGCCAGCAGCTTGGTCCCTAGCGGGTCCAATGAGCAGTTCTTC. Translating it yields CASSLVPSGSNEQFF. Full variable domain (outside the CDR3, taken from reference TRBV5-4 and TRBJ2-1): ETGVTQSPTHLIKTRGQQVTLRCSSQSGHNTVSWYQQALGQGPQFIFQYYREEENGRGNFPPRFSGLQFPNYSSELNVNALELDDSALYLCASSLVPSGSNEQFFGPGTRLTVL.

The chain uses TRBV29-1 and TRBJ2-1; TRBD2 agrees at 10 bases. The CDR3 has 13 amino acids. V gave up 4 bases and J gave up 7 bases; unmatched junction bases: 4. Germline V gives CDR1 SQVTM, CDR2 ANQGSEA. For the CDR3, the DNA is TGCAGCGTTGCCCTAGCGGGAGCAAATGAGCAGTTCTTC. Encoded protein: CSVALAGANEQFF.

The V and J genes are TRBV4-1 and TRBJ2-2; TRBD1 is a possible D gene (5 bases). The germline V and J ends were trimmed by 0 bases and 7 bases, with 18 bases remaining between them. This CDR3 spans 17 amino acids. Germline V gene lookup returns CDR1 MGHRA and CDR2 YSYEKL. CDR3 loop: CASSQDFAGIRIGELFF. CDR3 in DNA: TGCGCCAGCAGCCAAGATTTTGCAGGGATAAGGATCGGGGAGCTGTTTTTT.

This chain joins TRBV4-1 and TRBJ2-1; 8 positions match TRBD2. In germline, CDR1 is MGHRA, CDR2 YSYEKL. The CDR3 length is 14 residues. Germline trimming cut 5 bases from V and 7 bases from J; bases unmatched to any gene: 7. The CDR3 sequence: CASSALAGRNEQFF. The CDR3 DNA is TGCGCCAGCAGCGCCTTAGCGGGAAGGAATGAGCAGTTCTTC.

The chain recombines TRBV9 with TRBJ1-1; no reliable D call. Germline CDR1 SGDLS, CDR2 YYNGEE. The CDR3 covers 15 residues. Trimming shortened V by 1 base and J by 5 bases, and 15 bases separated the two germline ends. The CDR3, as DNA: TGTGCCAGCAGCGTAAGTTATGGGGAGGAGACTGAAGCTTTCTTT. It encodes CASSVSYGEETEAFF.

The gene calls are TRBV10-1 and TRBJ1-2, with D uncertain. Germline CDR1 and CDR2: WNHNN and SYGVQD (reference sequence). The CDR3 loop spans 13 amino acids. Trimming stripped 3 bases from V and 4 bases from J, with 9 bases between. The CDR3 loop reads CASSESQAYGYTF. DNA of the CDR3: TGCGCCAGCAGTGAATCCCAAGCCTATGGCTACACCTTC.

The chain links TRBV28 to TRBJ2-1; TRBD2 aligns across 8 bases. V dropped 4 bases and J dropped 10; count of bases not matched to a gene: 24. Germline V gene data show CDR1 as MDHEN and CDR2 as SYDVKM. CDR3 length equals 19 residues. Here the CDR3 DNA reads TGTGCCAGCAGTTCACAGGGTTACGGAATAGCGGGACGAAAGGGAGAGCAGTTCTTC. This sequence encodes CASSSQGYGIAGRKGEQFF.

This clone came up once. This chain links TRBV11-2 with TRBJ2-2; 7 nucleotides align to TRBD1. V lost 5 bases, J lost 7 bases, and 10 bases stayed unmatched. Germline-derived CDR1 and CDR2 are SGHAT and FQNNGV. This CDR3 spans 15 amino acids. Written as DNA, the CDR3 is TGTGCCAGCAGCCTGAACAGGGGTTCGGGCGGGGAGCTGTTTTTT. Translation gives CASSLNRGSGGELFF.

The chain recombines TRBV18 with TRBJ2-3; tentative D call: TRBD2 (6 bases). The germline gives CDR1 KGHSH, CDR2 LQKENI. The CDR3 runs to 16 residues. V was cut by 1 base and J by 3 bases, with 14 bases left in between. This CDR3 is CASSPQEGFITDTQYF. The CDR3 DNA reads as TGTGCCAGCTCACCACAGGAGGGATTTATAACAGATACGCAGTATTTT.

The genes are TRBV5-4 and TRBJ2-5; TRBD1 matches at 7 bases. Germline lookup yields CDR1 SGHNT and CDR2 YYREEE (reference sequence). The CDR3 is 16 residues long. The V gene end was trimmed by 0 bases and the J gene end by 2 bases; junction bases not matched to a gene: 7. In nucleotides, the CDR3 is TGTGCCAGCAGCTTGGGGGGACAGTCCAATCAAGAGACCCAGTACTTC. Translation: CASSLGGQSNQETQYF.